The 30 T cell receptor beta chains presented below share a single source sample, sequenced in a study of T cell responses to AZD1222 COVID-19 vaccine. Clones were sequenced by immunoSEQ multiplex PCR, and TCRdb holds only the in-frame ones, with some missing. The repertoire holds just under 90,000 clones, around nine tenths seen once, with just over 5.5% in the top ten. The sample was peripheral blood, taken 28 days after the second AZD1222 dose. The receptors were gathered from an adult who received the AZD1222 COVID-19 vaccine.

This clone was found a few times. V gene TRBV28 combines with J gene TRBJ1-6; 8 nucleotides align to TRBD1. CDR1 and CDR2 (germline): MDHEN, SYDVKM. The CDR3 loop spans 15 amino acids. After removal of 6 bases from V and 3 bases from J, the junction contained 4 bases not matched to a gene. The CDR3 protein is CASRPTGVYNSPLHF. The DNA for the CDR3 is TGTGCCAGCAGACCGACAGGGGTCTATAATTCACCCCTCCACTTT. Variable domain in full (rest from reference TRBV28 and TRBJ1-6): DVKVTQSSRYLVKRTGEKVFLECVQDMDHENMFWYRQDPGLGLRLIYFSYDVKMKEKGDIPEGYSVSREKKERFSLILESASTNQTSMYLCASRPTGVYNSPLHFGNGTRLTVT.

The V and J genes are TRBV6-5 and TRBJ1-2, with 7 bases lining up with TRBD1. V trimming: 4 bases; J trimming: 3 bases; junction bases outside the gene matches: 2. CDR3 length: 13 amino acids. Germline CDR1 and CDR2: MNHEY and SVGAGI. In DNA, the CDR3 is TGTGCCAGCAGTTCAACAGGGGACTATGGCTACACCTTC. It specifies CASSSTGDYGYTF.

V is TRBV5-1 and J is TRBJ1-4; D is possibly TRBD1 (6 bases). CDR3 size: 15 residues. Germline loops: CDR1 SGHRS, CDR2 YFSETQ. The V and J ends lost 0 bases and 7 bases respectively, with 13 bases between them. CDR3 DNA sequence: TGCGCCAGCAGCTTGGACGGGGGCTCGGTTGAAAAACTGTTTTTT. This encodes CASSLDGGSVEKLFF.

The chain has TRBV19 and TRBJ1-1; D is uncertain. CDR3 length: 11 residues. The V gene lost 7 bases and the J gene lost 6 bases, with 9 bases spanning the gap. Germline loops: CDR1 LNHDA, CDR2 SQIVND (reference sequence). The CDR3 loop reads CASIGDAEAFF. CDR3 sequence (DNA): TGTGCCAGTATCGGAGACGCTGAAGCTTTCTTT.

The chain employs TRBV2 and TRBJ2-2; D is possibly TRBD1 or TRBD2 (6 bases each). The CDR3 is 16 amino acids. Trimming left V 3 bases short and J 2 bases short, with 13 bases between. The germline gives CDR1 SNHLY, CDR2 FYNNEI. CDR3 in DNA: TGTGCCAGCAGTGACCCGGTGGGGGGCAACACCGGGGAGCTGTTTTTT. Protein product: CASSDPVGGNTGELFF.

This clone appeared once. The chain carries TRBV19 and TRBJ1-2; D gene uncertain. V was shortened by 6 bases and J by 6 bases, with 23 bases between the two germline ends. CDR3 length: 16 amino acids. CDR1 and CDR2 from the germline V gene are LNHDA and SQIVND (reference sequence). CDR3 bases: TGTGCCAGTAGGCTCGCAGGCTGGGCCGTTTGGGATGGCTACACCTTC. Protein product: CASRLAGWAVWDGYTF.

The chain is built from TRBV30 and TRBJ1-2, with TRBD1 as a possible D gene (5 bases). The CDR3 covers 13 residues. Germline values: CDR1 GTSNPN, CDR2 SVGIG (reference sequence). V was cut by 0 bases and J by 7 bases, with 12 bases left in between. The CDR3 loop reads CAWSVGGTVGYTF. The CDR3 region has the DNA TGTGCCTGGAGTGTAGGAGGGACGGTTGGCTACACCTTC.

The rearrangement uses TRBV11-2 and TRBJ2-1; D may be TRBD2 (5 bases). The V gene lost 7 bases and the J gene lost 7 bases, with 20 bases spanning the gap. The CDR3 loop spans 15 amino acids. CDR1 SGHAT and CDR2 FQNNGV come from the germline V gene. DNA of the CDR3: TGTGCCAGCACCCCCACGTGGACTGGGCCTAATGAGCAGTTCTTC. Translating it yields CASTPTWTGPNEQFF.

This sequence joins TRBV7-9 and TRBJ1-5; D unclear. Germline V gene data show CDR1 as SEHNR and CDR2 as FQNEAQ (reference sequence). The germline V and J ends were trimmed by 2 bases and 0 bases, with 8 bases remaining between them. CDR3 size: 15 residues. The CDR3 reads CASSLSEISNQPQHF. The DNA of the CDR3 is TGTGCCAGCAGCTTATCGGAGATTAGCAATCAGCCCCAGCATTTT.

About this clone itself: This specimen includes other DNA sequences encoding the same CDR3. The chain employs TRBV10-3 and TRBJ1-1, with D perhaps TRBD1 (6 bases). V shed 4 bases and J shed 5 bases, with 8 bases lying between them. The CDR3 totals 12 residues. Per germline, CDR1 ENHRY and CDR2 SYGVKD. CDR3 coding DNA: TGTGCCATCAGTGTAGGGGGAACTGAAGCTTTCTTT. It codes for CAISVGGTEAFF.

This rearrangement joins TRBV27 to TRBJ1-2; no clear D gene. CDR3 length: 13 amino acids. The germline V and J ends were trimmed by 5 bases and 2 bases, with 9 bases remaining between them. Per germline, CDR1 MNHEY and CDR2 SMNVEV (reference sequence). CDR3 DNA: TGTGCCAGCAGTGTCCAGGAAAACTATGGCTACACCTTC. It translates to CASSVQENYGYTF.

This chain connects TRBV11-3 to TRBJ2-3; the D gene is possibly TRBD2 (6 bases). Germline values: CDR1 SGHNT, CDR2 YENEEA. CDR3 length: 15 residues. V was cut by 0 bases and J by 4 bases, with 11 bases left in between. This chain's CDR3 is CASSLDGGLADTQYF. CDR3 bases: TGTGCCAGCAGCTTAGATGGGGGGTTAGCAGATACGCAGTATTTT. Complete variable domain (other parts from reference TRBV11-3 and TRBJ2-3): EAGVVQSPRYKIIEKKQPVAFWCNPISGHNTLYWYLQNLGQGPELLIRYENEEAVDDSQLPKDRFSAERLKGVDSTLKIQPAELGDSAVYLCASSLDGGLADTQYFGPGTRLTVL.

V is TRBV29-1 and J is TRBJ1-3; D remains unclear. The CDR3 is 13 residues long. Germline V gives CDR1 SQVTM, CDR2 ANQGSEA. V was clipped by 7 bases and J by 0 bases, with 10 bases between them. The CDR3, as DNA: TGCAGCGGGTTTAGAGTCTCTGGAAACACCATATATTTT. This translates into CSGFRVSGNTIYF.

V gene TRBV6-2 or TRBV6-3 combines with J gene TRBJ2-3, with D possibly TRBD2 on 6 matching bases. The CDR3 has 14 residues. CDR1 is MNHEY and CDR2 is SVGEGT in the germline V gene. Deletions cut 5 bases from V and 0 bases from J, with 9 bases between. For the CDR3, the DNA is TGTGCCAGCAGTCCCGGGACTAGCACAGATACGCAGTATTTT. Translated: CASSPGTSTDTQYF.

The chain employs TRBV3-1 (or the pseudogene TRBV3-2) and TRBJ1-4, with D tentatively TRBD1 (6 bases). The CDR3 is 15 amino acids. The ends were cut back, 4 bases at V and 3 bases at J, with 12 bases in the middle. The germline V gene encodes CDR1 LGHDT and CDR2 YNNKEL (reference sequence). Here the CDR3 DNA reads TGTGCCAGCAGCCCAATCAAGGGGGCTAATGAAAAACTGTTTTTT. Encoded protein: CASSPIKGANEKLFF.

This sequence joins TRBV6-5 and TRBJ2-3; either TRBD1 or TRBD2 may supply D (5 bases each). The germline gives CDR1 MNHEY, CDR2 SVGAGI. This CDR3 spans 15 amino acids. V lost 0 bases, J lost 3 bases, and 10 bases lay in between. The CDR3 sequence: CASSYSVWGTDTQYF. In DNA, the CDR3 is TGTGCCAGCAGTTACTCGGTGTGGGGGACAGATACGCAGTATTTT.

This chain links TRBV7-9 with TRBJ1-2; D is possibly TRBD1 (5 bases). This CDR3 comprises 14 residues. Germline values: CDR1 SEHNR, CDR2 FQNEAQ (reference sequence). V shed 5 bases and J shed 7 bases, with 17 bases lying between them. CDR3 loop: CASSGLGRAGGYTF. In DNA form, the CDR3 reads TGTGCCAGCAGCGGCTTGGGCAGGGCTGGTGGCTACACCTTC.

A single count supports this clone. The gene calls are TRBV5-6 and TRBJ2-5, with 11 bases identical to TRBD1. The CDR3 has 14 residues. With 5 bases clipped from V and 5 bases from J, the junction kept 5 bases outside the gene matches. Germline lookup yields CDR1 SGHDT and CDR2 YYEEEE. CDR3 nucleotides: TGTGCCAGCAGTGGACAGGGGGCGGGTGAGACCCAGTACTTC. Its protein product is CASSGQGAGETQYF.

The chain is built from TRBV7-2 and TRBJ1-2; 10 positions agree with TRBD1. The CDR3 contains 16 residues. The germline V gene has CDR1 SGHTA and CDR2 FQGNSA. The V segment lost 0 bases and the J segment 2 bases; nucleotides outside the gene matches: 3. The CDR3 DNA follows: TGTGCCAGCAGCTTAGCGGGGGGACAGGGGAACTATGGCTACACCTTC. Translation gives CASSLAGGQGNYGYTF. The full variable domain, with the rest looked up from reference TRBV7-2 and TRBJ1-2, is GAGVSQSPSNKVTEKGKDVELRCDPISGHTALYWYRQSLGQGLEFLIYFQGNSAPDKSGLPSDRFSAERTGGSVSTLTIQRTQQEDSAVYLCASSLAGGQGNYGYTFGSGTRLTVV.

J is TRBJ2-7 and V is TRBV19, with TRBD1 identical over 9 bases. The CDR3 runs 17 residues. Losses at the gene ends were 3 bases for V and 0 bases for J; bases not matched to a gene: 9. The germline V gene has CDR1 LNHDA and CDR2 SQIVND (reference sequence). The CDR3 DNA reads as TGTGCCAGTAGTATCTCAGGACAGGGGATGGCCTCCTACGAGCAGTACTTC. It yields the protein CASSISGQGMASYEQYF.

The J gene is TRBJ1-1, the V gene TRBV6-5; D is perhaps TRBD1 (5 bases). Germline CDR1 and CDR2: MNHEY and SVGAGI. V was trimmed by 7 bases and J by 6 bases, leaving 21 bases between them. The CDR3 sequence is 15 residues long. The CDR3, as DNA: TGTGCCAGCATCCTGAGTGGGGCAGGGAAGGCTGAAGCTTTCTTT. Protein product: CASILSGAGKAEAFF.

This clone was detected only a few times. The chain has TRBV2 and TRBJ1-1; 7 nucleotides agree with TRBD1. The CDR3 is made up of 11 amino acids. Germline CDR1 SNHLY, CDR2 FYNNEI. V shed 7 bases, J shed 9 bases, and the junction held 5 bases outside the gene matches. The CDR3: CASNGDRKAFF. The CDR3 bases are TGTGCCAGCAACGGGGACAGAAAAGCTTTCTTT.

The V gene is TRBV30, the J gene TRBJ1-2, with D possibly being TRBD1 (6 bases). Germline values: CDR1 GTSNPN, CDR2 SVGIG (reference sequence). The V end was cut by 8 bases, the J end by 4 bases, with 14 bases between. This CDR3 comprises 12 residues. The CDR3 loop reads CAQNRVTYGYTF. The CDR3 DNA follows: TGTGCCCAAAACAGGGTTACCTATGGCTACACCTTC.

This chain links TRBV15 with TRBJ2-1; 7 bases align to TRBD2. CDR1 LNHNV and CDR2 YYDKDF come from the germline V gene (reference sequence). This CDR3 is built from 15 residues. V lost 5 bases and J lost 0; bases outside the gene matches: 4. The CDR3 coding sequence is TGTGCCACCAGCGGAGGACTAGGCTCCTACAATGAGCAGTTCTTC. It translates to CATSGGLGSYNEQFF. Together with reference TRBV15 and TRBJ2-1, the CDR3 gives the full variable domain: DAMVIQNPRYQVTQFGKPVTLSCSQTLNHNVMYWYQQKSSQAPKLLFHYYDKDFNNEADTPDNFQSRRPNTSFCFLDIRSPGLGDTAMYLCATSGGLGSYNEQFFGPGTRLTVL.

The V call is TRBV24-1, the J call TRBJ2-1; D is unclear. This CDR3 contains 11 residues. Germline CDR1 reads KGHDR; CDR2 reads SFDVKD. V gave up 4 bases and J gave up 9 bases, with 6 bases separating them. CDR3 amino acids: CATSETGEQFF. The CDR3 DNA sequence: TGTGCCACCAGTGAAACGGGTGAGCAGTTCTTC.

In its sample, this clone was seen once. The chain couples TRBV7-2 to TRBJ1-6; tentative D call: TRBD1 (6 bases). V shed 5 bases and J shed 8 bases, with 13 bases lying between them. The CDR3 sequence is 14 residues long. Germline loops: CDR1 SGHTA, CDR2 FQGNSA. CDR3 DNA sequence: TGTGCCAGCAGCCTACAGGGAGGAGATTCACCCCTCCACTTT. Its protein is CASSLQGGDSPLHF.

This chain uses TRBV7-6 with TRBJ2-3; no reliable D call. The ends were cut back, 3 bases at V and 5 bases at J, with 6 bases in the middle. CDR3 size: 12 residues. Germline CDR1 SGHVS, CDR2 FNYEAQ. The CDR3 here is CASSFLGDTQYF. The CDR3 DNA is TGTGCCAGCAGCTTCCTTGGAGATACGCAGTATTTT.

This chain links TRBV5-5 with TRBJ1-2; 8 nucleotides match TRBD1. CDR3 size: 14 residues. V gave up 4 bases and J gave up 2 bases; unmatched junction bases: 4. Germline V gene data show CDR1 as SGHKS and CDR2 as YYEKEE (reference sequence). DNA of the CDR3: TGTGCCAGCAGCGGAGGACAGGGAAACTATGGCTACACCTTC. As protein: CASSGGQGNYGYTF.

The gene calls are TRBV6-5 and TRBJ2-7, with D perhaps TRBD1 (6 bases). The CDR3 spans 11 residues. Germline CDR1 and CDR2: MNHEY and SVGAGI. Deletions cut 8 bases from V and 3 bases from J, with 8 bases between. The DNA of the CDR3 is TGTGCCAGCCGAGGGGGCTACGAGCAGTACTTC. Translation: CASRGGYEQYF.

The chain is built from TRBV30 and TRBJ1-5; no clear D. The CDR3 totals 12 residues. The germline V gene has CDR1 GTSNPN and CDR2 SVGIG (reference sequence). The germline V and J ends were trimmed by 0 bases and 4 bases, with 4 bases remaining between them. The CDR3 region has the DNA TGTGCCTGGAGTGTACAGAATCAGCCCCAGCATTTT. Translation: CAWSVQNQPQHF.